Listed below are T cell receptor beta chains from one sample, sequenced in a study of response to subunit inactivated influenza vaccine. TCRdb re-analysed the RT-PCR reads in MiXCR, keeping a single row per CDR3 protein. This sample has some 640,000 distinct CDR3 sequences, with about 15% found just once. Source: PBMCs from blood, taken roughly 15 days before vaccination. These receptors all stem from a man aged 50-60 years who received an inactivated influenza vaccine. CDR3s include the opening cysteine and the closing phenylalanine or tryptophan. A D gene is named only where the DNA matches it firmly. Clone size is not always given. Where it is, it says once, few, many or a class for expanded clones.

D gene	V gene	J gene	clone size	CDR3 protein	CDR3 DNA
TRBD2	TRBV7-6	TRBJ2-3	few	CASSSQREITDTQYF	TGTGCCAGCAGCTCCCAGCGGGAAATCACAGATACGCAGTATTTT
.	TRBV5-1	TRBJ1-1	many	CASSVDGLNTEAFF	TGCGCCAGCAGCGTGGACGGTCTGAACACTGAAGCTTTCTTT
.	TRBV9	TRBJ2-6	few	CASSVDPRYGGISGANVLTF	TGTGCCAGCAGCGTAGATCCCAGATATGGCGGCATCTCTGGGGCCAACGTCCTGACTTTC
.	TRBV20-1	TRBJ1-4	few	CSARSLDNSYLFF	TGCAGTGCCCGAAGTTTGGATAATAGTTATCTGTTTTTT
.	TRBV15	TRBJ1-5	.	CATSRESLLSNQPQHF	TGTGCCACCAGCAGAGAATCGTTGTTGAGCAATCAGCCCCAGCATTTT
.	TRBV7-9	TRBJ2-4	.	CASSFDAAKNIQYF	TGTGCCAGCAGCTTTGACGCAGCCAAAAACATTCAGTACTTC
.	TRBV4-1	TRBJ2-7	few	CASSPERVSSYEQYF	TGCGCCAGCAGCCCCGAGCGGGTAAGCTCCTACGAGCAGTACTTC
.	TRBV19	TRBJ2-3	.	CATSPGTLRTDTQYF	TGTGCCACTTCCCCCGGGACTCTCCGCACAGATACGCAGTATTTT
.	TRBV6-2/TRBV6-3	TRBJ2-3	few	CASTLRGDTQYF	TGTGCCAGCACTTTACGGGGAGATACGCAGTATTTT
TRBD1	TRBV24-1	TRBJ2-5	many	CATSEGTAQETQYF	TGTGCCACCAGTGAAGGGACAGCACAAGAGACCCAGTACTTC
.	TRBV21-1	TRBJ2-3	.	CATATGHHTDTQYF	TGTGCCACTGCGACGGGACACCACACAGATACGCAGTATTTT
TRBD2	TRBV20-1	TRBJ2-1	.	CSAGSSSGGASEQFF	TGCAGTGCTGGCAGTTCCTCGGGGGGGGCCTCGGAGCAGTTCTTC
TRBD2	TRBV20-1	TRBJ2-7	.	CSARGTSGAPYEQYF	TGCAGTGCTAGGGGAACTAGCGGGGCCCCCTACGAGCAGTACTTC
.	TRBV7-8	TRBJ2-1	.	CASSSSGTHRYNEQFF	TGTGCCAGCAGCAGTTCCGGGACTCACAGATACAATGAGCAGTTCTTC
.	TRBV10-2	TRBJ2-2	few	CASNRGSGAGELFF	TGCGCCAGCAACCGAGGGTCGGGAGCCGGGGAGCTGTTTTTT
TRBD2	TRBV5-5	TRBJ2-4	.	CASSSGTSGAPYIQYF	TGTGCCAGCAGCTCCGGGACTAGCGGGGCCCCCTACATTCAGTACTTC
.	TRBV12-2	TRBJ2-7	.	CASRLARLAGGRNEQYF	TGTGCAAGTCGCTTAGCGCGACTAGCGGGAGGGCGGAACGAGCAGTACTTC
TRBD2	TRBV6-2/TRBV6-3	TRBJ2-7	.	CASSYPLAGGGYEQYF	TGTGCCAGCAGTTACCCTCTAGCGGGAGGCGGCTACGAGCAGTACTTC
.	TRBV20-1	TRBJ2-2	.	CSAVAGTGELFF	TGCAGTGCTGTCGCAGGGACCGGGGAGCTGTTTTTT
.	TRBV20-1	TRBJ2-1	many	CSARDPQGFYEQFF	TGCAGTGCTAGAGACCCCCAGGGGTTCTATGAGCAGTTCTTC
.	TRBV21-1	TRBJ2-7	.	CASSKVLHPSPPAEDEQYF	TGTGCCAGCAGCAAAGTTCTCCATCCCTCTCCACCGGCCGAGGACGAGCAGTACTTC
.	TRBV15	TRBJ2-1	many	CATSRVGRRNEQFF	TGTGCCACCAGCAGAGTAGGCCGGAGGAATGAGCAGTTCTTC
.	TRBV28	TRBJ2-3	.	CASSLTLGGTDTQYF	TGTGCCAGCAGTTTAACGCTAGGCGGCACAGATACGCAGTATTTT
TRBD1	TRBV20-1	TRBJ2-7	few	CSARGRQGYEQYF	TGCAGTGCTAGAGGAAGACAGGGATACGAGCAGTACTTC
.	TRBV6-2/TRBV6-3	TRBJ2-3	.	CASSYWLYTDTQYF	TGTGCCAGCAGTTACTGGTTGTACACAGATACGCAGTATTTT
TRBD1	TRBV5-1	TRBJ2-5	few	CASRDRGRIETQYF	TGCGCCAGCAGGGACAGGGGGCGGATAGAGACCCAGTACTTC
TRBD2	TRBV28	TRBJ2-7	.	CASSFALDLIAGSSYEQYF	TGTGCCAGCAGTTTCGCTCTAGATCTTATAGCGGGAAGCTCCTACGAGCAGTACTTC
TRBD2	TRBV12-3/TRBV12-4	TRBJ2-3	many	CASSLFSSGPTDTQYF	TGTGCCAGCAGTTTGTTCTCTAGCGGCCCGACGGATACGCAGTATTTT
TRBD1	TRBV6-1	TRBJ1-6	few	CASRAEGQYNSPLHF	TGTGCCAGCAGGGCCGAGGGACAGTATAATTCACCCCTCCACTTT
TRBD2	TRBV9	TRBJ2-3	few	CASSVDAGGPTDTQYF	TGTGCCAGCAGCGTGGATGCGGGAGGCCCGACAGATACGCAGTATTTT
.	TRBV9	TRBJ1-4	few	CASSVGTAATNEKLFF	TGTGCCAGCAGCGTTGGGACCGCAGCAACTAATGAAAAACTGTTTTTT
.	TRBV14	TRBJ2-7	.	CASSQEARAARVFTHREYEQYF	TGTGCCAGCAGCCAAGAAGCTAGGGCTGCGAGGGTCTTCACACACCGAGAGTACGAGCAGTACTTC
TRBD2	TRBV7-9	TRBJ2-1	many	CASGSSGGAYNEQFF	TGTGCCAGCGGCTCGAGCGGGGGGGCCTACAATGAGCAGTTCTTC
.	TRBV5-1	TRBJ2-1	many	CASSPLILNRAYNEQFF	TGCGCCAGCAGCCCATTGATCCTTAACAGGGCCTACAATGAGCAGTTCTTC
.	TRBV12-3/TRBV12-4	TRBJ2-7	many	CASSLSSGRLYEQYF	TGTGCCAGCAGTTTATCGTCAGGGAGGCTATACGAGCAGTACTTC
.	TRBV7-2	TRBJ2-3	.	CASSLRGLKSTDTQYF	TGTGCCAGCAGCCTTAGGGGACTTAAAAGCACAGATACGCAGTATTTT
TRBD1	TRBV20-1	TRBJ2-2	few	CSAPRQGVDTGELFF	TGCAGTGCTCCTAGACAGGGGGTGGACACCGGGGAGCTGTTTTTT
.	TRBV6-5	TRBJ1-1	few	CASSYGRGGWNTEAFF	TGTGCCAGCAGTTACGGTAGAGGTGGATGGAACACTGAAGCTTTCTTT
.	TRBV11-2	TRBJ2-3	.	CASSFGQWGTDTQYF	TGTGCCAGCAGCTTCGGGCAGTGGGGCACAGATACGCAGTATTTT
TRBD2	TRBV20-1	TRBJ2-7	few	CSARLLAGWNEQYF	TGCAGTGCTAGACTCTTAGCGGGCTGGAACGAGCAGTACTTC
TRBD1	TRBV2	TRBJ2-7	.	CASSKGTGSWIEQYF	TGTGCCAGCAGCAAAGGGACAGGGTCCTGGATCGAGCAGTACTTC
TRBD1	TRBV27	TRBJ2-7	many	CASSLGPGQGYEQYF	TGTGCCAGCAGTTTAGGACCGGGACAGGGCTACGAGCAGTACTTC
TRBD1	TRBV20-1	TRBJ2-7	many	CSARSDRDYEQYF	TGCAGTGCTAGAAGTGACAGGGACTACGAGCAGTACTTC
.	TRBV29-1	TRBJ2-2	few	CSVEDPSSTGELFF	TGCAGCGTTGAAGATCCCAGTAGTACCGGGGAGCTGTTTTTT
.	TRBV7-9	TRBJ2-7	few	CASSQRYYEQYF	TGTGCCAGCAGCCAGCGATACTACGAGCAGTACTTC